Each of the 22 T cell receptor beta chains below was sequenced from the same sample in a study of T cells in Graves' hyperthyroidism and ophthalmopathy. Authors of the study amplified TCR beta CDR3 regions from RNA transcripts. A set of HTBI primers served as the primers for a first-round RT-PCR of the TCR CDR3. TCRdb analysed the multiplex PCR reads with MiXCR anew, one entry per CDR3 protein. The sample holds 600,000 to 700,000 distinct CDR3 sequences, roughly 15% seen once. Sequenced sample: blood. Receptors originate from a woman aged 40 to 50 with Graves' ophthalmopathy.

The chain is built from TRBV11-2 and TRBJ2-1; 12 bases align to TRBD2. The germline CDR1 and CDR2 sequences are SGHAT and FQNNGV. CDR3 length: 15 residues. Trimming at V came to 5 bases and at J to 9 bases, leaving 8 bases not matched to a gene. In nucleotides, the CDR3 is TGTGCCAGCAGCCGACTAGCGGGAGTCGGCAGTGAGCAGTTCTTC. Amino acids: CASSRLAGVGSEQFF.

This clonotype was recorded many times. The chain has TRBV6-5 and TRBJ1-2; 9 nucleotides line up with TRBD1. CDR1 is MNHEY, CDR2 SVGAGI, per germline. The ends lost 2 bases at V and 7 bases at J; junction bases unmatched: 8. CDR3 length: 15 residues. The CDR3 DNA reads as TGTGCCAGCAGTTACCTGACAGGGGGGGGAGGTGGCTACACCTTC. It is translated as CASSYLTGGGGGYTF.

This clonotype was counted ten times or more. This chain connects TRBV15 to TRBJ2-5; 7 bases are a match to TRBD2. This CDR3 region has 17 residues. CDR1 is LNHNV, CDR2 YYDKDF, per germline (reference sequence). Trimming took 0 bases from V and 1 from J; bases not matched to a gene: 8. The DNA for the CDR3 is TGTGCCACCAGCAGAGATCAGGGAGGGACGCCCCAAGAGACCCAGTACTTC. Its protein is CATSRDQGGTPQETQYF.

In its sample, this clonotype was seen many times. V is TRBV12-3 or TRBV12-4 and J is TRBJ1-1; TRBD1 is a possible D gene (5 bases). This CDR3 has 12 amino acids. Trimming cost V 0 bases and J 9 bases, with 8 bases left between them. Here the CDR3 DNA reads TGTGCCAGCAGTTTAGCAGGGGATCAAGCTTTCTTT. Protein sequence: CASSLAGDQAFF.

The sample holds many counts of this clonotype. V usage is TRBV4-3 and J usage is TRBJ2-7; D is perhaps TRBD1 or TRBD2 (5 bases each). CDR1 and CDR2 from the germline V gene are LGHNA and YSLEER. The CDR3 consists of 13 residues. Trimming left V 6 bases short and J 6 bases short, with 15 bases between. The CDR3 bases are TGCGCCAGCAGGGACCTGGCGAGGGGCGAGCAGTACTTC. Amino acid sequence: CASRDLARGEQYF.

This clonotype was observed a few times. The chain is built from TRBV19 and TRBJ1-3; tentatively, D is TRBD1 (6 bases). The CDR3 extends over 18 amino acids. Germline CDR1 reads LNHDA; CDR2 reads SQIVND (reference sequence). V shed 7 bases and J shed 0 bases, with 22 bases lying between them. CDR3 sequence reads: CASNPNPTGLLSGNTIYF. The CDR3 nucleotides read TGTGCCAGTAACCCTAACCCGACAGGTCTCCTCTCTGGAAACACCATATATTTT.

This clonotype has ten or more counts. The chain has TRBV19 and TRBJ1-2; no clear D. Germline V gene data show CDR1 as LNHDA and CDR2 as SQIVND (reference sequence). Trimming took off 10 bases at V and 7 bases at J, with 10 bases between the two ends. The CDR3 contains 10 residues. CDR3 protein: CATGRTGYTF. The CDR3, as DNA: TGTGCCACGGGGAGGACTGGCTACACCTTC. Variable domain in full (rest from reference TRBV19 and TRBJ1-2): DGGITQSPKYLFRKEGQNVTLSCEQNLNHDAMYWYRQDPGQGLRLIYYSQIVNDFQKGDIAEGYSVSREKKESFPLTVTSAQKNPTAFYLCATGRTGYTFGSGTRLTVV.

This clonotype has a count of ten or more. This chain links TRBV20-1 with TRBJ2-5, with 8 bases identical to TRBD1. J gave up 2 bases and V 7 bases, and 9 bases lay outside the gene matches. This CDR3 comprises 14 residues. Germline V gives CDR1 DFQATT, CDR2 SNEGSKA (reference sequence). The CDR3, as DNA: TGCAGTGGGTGGAGGGGACAGGATCAAGAGACCCAGTACTTC. Its protein is CSGWRGQDQETQYF.

This chain links TRBV10-3 with TRBJ2-3; 9 bases agree with TRBD1. J lost 7 bases, V lost 2 bases, and 4 bases had no gene match. Germline V gene data show CDR1 as ENHRY and CDR2 as SYGVKD. This CDR3 is built from 14 residues. The CDR3 DNA follows: TGTGCCATCAGTGAGGGGACAGGGATAAATACGCAGTATTTT. This sequence encodes CAISEGTGINTQYF.

This clonotype showed up many times. The V and J genes are TRBV4-1 and TRBJ2-7; TRBD1 matches at 7 bases. Trimming removed 0 bases from V and 1 base from J; junction bases left unmatched: 3. This CDR3 has 15 residues. Germline V gene sequence: CDR1 MGHRA, CDR2 YSYEKL. The CDR3 bases are TGCGCCAGCAGCCAAGAAGACAGGGATTCCTACGAGCAGTACTTC. The encoded protein is CASSQEDRDSYEQYF.

At least ten counts were recorded for this clonotype. At one end, the junction sequence differs from germline, possibly due to a read error. The V call is TRBV7-8, the J call TRBJ2-2, with 7 positions matching TRBD2. CDR3 size: 15 residues. The germline V gene has CDR1 SGHVS and CDR2 FQNEAQ. The chain's CDR3 is CASSQKGRGSGGLFF. The CDR3 nucleotides read TGTGCCAGCAGCCAGAAGGGGCGGGGGTCCGGGGGGCTGTTTTTT.

This clonotype was recorded many times. The chain couples TRBV24-1 to TRBJ1-1; TRBD1 matches 10 bases. The CDR3 is 15 amino acids. Germline CDR1 reads KGHDR; CDR2 reads SFDVKD. V was clipped by 4 bases and J by 0 bases; unmatched bases: 1. The CDR3: CATSEGTGVNTEAFF. CDR3 nucleotide sequence: TGTGCCACCAGTGAGGGGACAGGGGTGAACACTGAAGCTTTCTTT.

This clonotype was observed a handful of times. The chain joins TRBV6-5 to TRBJ1-1, with a possible D match to TRBD1 (5 bases). Germline V CDR1 and CDR2: MNHEY, SVGAGI. V gave up 2 bases and J gave up 3 bases, with 10 bases separating them. This CDR3 contains 14 residues. Written as DNA, the CDR3 is TGTGCCAGCAGTTACGGCACAGGATACACTGAAGCTTTCTTT. Residues: CASSYGTGYTEAFF.

This clonotype came up many times. The CDR3 loop reads CASNRLGFQDSGYTF. The CDR3 DNA is TGTGCCAGCAATCGGCTAGGGTTCCAAGATAGTGGCTACACCTTC. This chain joins TRBV3-1 and TRBJ1-2; D is uncertain. The CDR3 is 15 residues long. Trimming stripped 7 bases from V and 7 bases from J, with 22 bases between. Germline-derived CDR1 and CDR2 are LGHDT and YNNKEL (reference sequence). The full variable domain, its missing parts supplied by reference TRBV3-1 and TRBJ1-2, is DTAVSQTPKYLVTQMGNDKSIKCEQNLGHDTMYWYKQDSKKFLKIMFSYNNKELIINETVPNRFSPKSPDKAHLNLHINSLELGDSAVYFCASNRLGFQDSGYTFGSGTRLTVV.

Comment on this clonotype: This clone may be a read error of a much larger clone one base away. CDR3 loop: CASSLSGNSNQPQYF. The DNA of the CDR3 is TGTGCCAGCAGTTTATCAGGGAATAGCAATCAGCCCCAGTATTTT. The V and J genes are TRBV27 and TRBJ1-5; D uncertain. TRBJ2-3 matches the DNA end more closely, so the J call is doubtful. The CDR3 is 15 residues long. In germline, CDR1 is MNHEY, CDR2 SMNVEV (reference sequence).

This clonotype was counted ten times or more. The chain couples TRBV6-2 or TRBV6-3 to TRBJ2-5, with 7 bases identical to TRBD2. CDR1 and CDR2 (germline): MNHEY, SVGEGT. The CDR3 is 15 amino acids. V shed 2 bases, J shed 5 bases, and the junction held 8 bases outside the gene matches. The CDR3 DNA reads TGTGCCAGCAGTTACCTGCGGGAGAAGTCGGAGACCCAGTACTTC. Its translation is CASSYLREKSETQYF.

Ten or more counts support this clonotype. The chain carries TRBV28 and TRBJ1-2; 7 bases are shared with TRBD1. Trimming removed 2 bases from V and 4 bases from J; junction bases left unmatched: 4. The CDR3 has 14 amino acids. Germline-derived CDR1 and CDR2 are MDHEN and SYDVKM. CDR3 region: CASSLVGGFYGYTF. The CDR3 nucleotides are TGTGCCAGCAGTTTAGTAGGGGGCTTCTATGGCTACACCTTC.

The chain employs TRBV3-1 and TRBJ2-7; 11 bases fit TRBD2. Germline V gene sequence: CDR1 LGHDT, CDR2 YNNKEL (reference sequence). V trimming: 2 bases; J trimming: 3 bases; junction bases outside the gene matches: 3. The CDR3 length is 15 residues. The CDR3 is CASSQTSGRNYEQYF. CDR3 DNA sequence: TGTGCCAGCAGCCAAACTAGCGGGAGAAACTACGAGCAGTACTTC.

This clonotype was found many times. The chain recombines TRBV6-5 with TRBJ1-1; 8 nucleotides match TRBD1. V shed 2 bases, J shed 7 bases, and the junction held 6 bases outside the gene matches. CDR3 size: 14 residues. From germline, CDR1 is MNHEY and CDR2 SVGAGI. The CDR3, as DNA: TGTGCCAGCAGTTACCAGGGGGCCCGAGTTGAAGCTTTCTTT. This encodes CASSYQGARVEAFF.

This clonotype was seen ten or more times. J is TRBJ1-1 and V is TRBV28; no reliable D call. Trimming pared 6 bases from V and 5 bases from J, leaving 16 bases between. Germline V CDR1 and CDR2: MDHEN, SYDVKM. This CDR3 contains 14 residues. CDR3 sequence reads: CASRGDGLGTEAFF. The CDR3 DNA follows: TGTGCCAGCAGAGGAGACGGGTTGGGAACTGAAGCTTTCTTT.

The chain uses TRBV11-1 and TRBJ2-7; 9 positions match TRBD1. CDR1 and CDR2 (germline): SGHAT, FQDESV (reference sequence). V dropped 7 bases and J dropped 6; count of bases not matched to a gene: 25. CDR3 length: 19 residues. The CDR3 DNA follows: TGTGCCAGCATCCCGCTCGGGACAGGGTATGTCTTGGATATGGGCGAGCAGTACTTC. This translates into CASIPLGTGYVLDMGEQYF.

This clonotype was detected many times. The chain carries TRBV20-1 and TRBJ2-2; D unclear. In germline, CDR1 is DFQATT, CDR2 SNEGSKA (reference sequence). V was trimmed by 0 bases and J by 0 bases, leaving 11 bases between them. The length of the CDR3 is 16 residues. CDR3 amino acids: CSARDLQRANTGELFF. CDR3 DNA sequence: TGCAGTGCTAGAGATCTCCAGCGTGCGAACACCGGGGAGCTGTTTTTT.